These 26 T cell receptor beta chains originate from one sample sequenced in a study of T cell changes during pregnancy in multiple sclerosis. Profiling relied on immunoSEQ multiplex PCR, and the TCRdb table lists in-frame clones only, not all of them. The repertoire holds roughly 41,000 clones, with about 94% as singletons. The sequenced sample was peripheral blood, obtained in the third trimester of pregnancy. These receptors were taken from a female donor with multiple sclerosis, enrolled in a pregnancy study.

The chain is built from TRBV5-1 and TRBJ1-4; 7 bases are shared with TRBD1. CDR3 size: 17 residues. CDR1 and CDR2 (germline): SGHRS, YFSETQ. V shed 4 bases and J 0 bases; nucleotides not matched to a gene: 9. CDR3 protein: CASSPDRAHATNEKLFF. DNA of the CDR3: TGCGCCAGCAGCCCCGACAGGGCACATGCAACTAATGAAAAACTGTTTTTT.

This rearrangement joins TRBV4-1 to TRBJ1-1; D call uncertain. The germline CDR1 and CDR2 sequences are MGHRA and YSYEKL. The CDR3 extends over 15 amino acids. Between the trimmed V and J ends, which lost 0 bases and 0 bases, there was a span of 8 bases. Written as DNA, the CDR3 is TGCGCCAGCAGCCAAGATCCAGGTTTGAACACTGAAGCTTTCTTT. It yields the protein CASSQDPGLNTEAFF.

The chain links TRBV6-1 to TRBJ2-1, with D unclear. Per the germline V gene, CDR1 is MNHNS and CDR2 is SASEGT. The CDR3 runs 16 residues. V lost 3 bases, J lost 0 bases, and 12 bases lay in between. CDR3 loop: CASSDRPAGSYNEQFF. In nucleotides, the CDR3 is TGTGCCAGCAGTGATCGTCCGGCAGGCTCCTACAATGAGCAGTTCTTC.

As DNA, the CDR3 is TGCAGCGTTGAAGTTCACCGGGACTGGGACTCCTACGAGCAGTACTTC. This sequence encodes CSVEVHRDWDSYEQYF. V gene TRBV29-1 combines with J gene TRBJ2-7, with D possibly matching TRBD2 (6 bases). Germline loops: CDR1 SQVTM, CDR2 ANQGSEA. V lost 1 base and J lost 0, with 16 bases in between. The CDR3 contains 16 residues.

The chain's CDR3 is CASSFQGAGNTIYF. CDR3 sequence (DNA): TGTGCCAGTAGTTTCCAGGGCGCTGGAAACACCATATATTTT. The chain couples TRBV19 to TRBJ1-3; weak D call: TRBD1 (5 bases). Germline V gives CDR1 LNHDA, CDR2 SQIVND (reference sequence). CDR3 length: 14 residues. The V end lost 5 bases, the J end lost 2 bases, and 10 bases lay between the germline ends.

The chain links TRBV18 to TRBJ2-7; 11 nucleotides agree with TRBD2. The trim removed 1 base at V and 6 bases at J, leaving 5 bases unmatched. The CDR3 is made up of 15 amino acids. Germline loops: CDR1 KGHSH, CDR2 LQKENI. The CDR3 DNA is TGTGCCAGCTCACCACAACTAGCGGGAGCCGGCGAGCAGTACTTC. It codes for CASSPQLAGAGEQYF.

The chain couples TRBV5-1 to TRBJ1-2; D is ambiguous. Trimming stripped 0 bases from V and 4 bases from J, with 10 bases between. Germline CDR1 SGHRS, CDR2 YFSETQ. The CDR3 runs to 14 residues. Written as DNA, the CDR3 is TGCGCCAGCAGCTTGGCCGAGGCCTTCTATGGCTACACCTTC. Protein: CASSLAEAFYGYTF.

CDR3 residues: CSVQGGVNQPQHF. The CDR3 coding sequence is TGCAGCGTCCAGGGGGGAGTCAATCAGCCCCAGCATTTT. The genes are TRBV29-1 and TRBJ1-5, with 7 nucleotides matching TRBD1. The germline V gene has CDR1 SQVTM and CDR2 ANQGSEA. The CDR3 loop spans 13 amino acids. V was clipped by 6 bases and J by 3 bases; unmatched bases: 5.

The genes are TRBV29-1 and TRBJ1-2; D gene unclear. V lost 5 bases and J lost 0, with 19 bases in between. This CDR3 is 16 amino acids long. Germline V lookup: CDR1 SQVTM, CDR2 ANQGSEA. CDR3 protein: CSVNGGRAASNYGYTF. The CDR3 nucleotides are TGCAGCGTTAACGGAGGACGGGCAGCTTCTAACTATGGCTACACCTTC.

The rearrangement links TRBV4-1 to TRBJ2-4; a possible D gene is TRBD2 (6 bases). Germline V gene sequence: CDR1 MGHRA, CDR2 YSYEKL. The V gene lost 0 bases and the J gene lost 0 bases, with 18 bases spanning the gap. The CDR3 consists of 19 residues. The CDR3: CASSQDEGTHNLAKNIQYF. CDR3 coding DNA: TGCGCCAGCAGCCAAGATGAGGGGACTCATAATCTAGCCAAAAACATTCAGTACTTC.

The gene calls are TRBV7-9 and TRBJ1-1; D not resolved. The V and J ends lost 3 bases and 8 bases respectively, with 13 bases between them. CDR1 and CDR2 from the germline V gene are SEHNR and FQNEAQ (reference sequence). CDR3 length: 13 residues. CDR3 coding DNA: TGTGCCAGCAGCTTGTTCCTAGCCGACGAAGCTTTCTTT. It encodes CASSLFLADEAFF.

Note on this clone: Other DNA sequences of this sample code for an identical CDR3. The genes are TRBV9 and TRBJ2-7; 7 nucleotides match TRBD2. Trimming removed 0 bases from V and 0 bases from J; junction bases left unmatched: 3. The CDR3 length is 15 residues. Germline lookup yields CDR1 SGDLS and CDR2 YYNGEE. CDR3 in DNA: TGTGCCAGCAGCGTAGCCGGGGGGAGCTCCTACGAGCAGTACTTC. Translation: CASSVAGGSSYEQYF.

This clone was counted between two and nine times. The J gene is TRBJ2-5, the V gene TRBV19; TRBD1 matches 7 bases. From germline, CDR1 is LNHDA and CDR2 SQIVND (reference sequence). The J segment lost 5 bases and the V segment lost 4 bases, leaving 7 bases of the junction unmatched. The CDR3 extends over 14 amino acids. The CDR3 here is CASSTPTGAETQYF. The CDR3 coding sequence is TGTGCCAGTAGTACCCCCACAGGGGCTGAGACCCAGTACTTC.

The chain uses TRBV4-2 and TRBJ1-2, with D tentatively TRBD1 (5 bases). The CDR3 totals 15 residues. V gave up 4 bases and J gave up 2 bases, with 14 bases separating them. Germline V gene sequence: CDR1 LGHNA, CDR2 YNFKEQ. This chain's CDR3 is CASSPESGGNYGYTF. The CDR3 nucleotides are TGTGCCAGCAGCCCAGAGAGTGGGGGGAACTATGGCTACACCTTC.

CDR3 bases: TGTGCCAGCAGCTTCGTGGGGGACAGAACAAACGAAGCTTTCTTT. Protein product: CASSFVGDRTNEAFF. The chain has TRBV7-2 and TRBJ1-1; 7 bases align to TRBD1. This CDR3 contains 15 residues. J lost 8 bases, V lost 3 bases, and 12 bases had no gene match. Germline V gives CDR1 SGHTA, CDR2 FQGNSA.

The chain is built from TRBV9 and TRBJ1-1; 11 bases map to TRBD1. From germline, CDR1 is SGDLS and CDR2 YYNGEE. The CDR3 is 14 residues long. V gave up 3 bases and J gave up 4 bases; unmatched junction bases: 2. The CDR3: CASSAGQGGTEAFF. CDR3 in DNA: TGTGCCAGCAGCGCGGGACAGGGGGGCACTGAAGCTTTCTTT.

In DNA, the CDR3 is TGTGCCAGTCGCCGGGTAGCGGGGGGCACAGATACGCAGTATTTT. Translation: CASRRVAGGTDTQYF. The chain is built from TRBV19 and TRBJ2-3, with 9 bases fitting TRBD2. The CDR3 has 15 amino acids. Germline values: CDR1 LNHDA, CDR2 SQIVND (reference sequence). V gave up 8 bases and J gave up 1 base; unmatched junction bases: 7.

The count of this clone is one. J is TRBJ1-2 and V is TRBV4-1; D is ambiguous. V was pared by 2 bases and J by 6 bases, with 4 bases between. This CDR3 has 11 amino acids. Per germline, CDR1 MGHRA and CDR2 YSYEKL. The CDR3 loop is CASSQINGYTF. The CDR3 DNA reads TGCGCCAGCAGCCAAATCAATGGCTACACCTTC.

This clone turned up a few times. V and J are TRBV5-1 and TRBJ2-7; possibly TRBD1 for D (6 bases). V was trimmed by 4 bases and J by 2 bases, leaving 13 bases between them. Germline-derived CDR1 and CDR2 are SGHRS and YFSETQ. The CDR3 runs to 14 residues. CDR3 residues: CASSPLGQTYEQYF. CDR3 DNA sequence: TGCGCCAGCAGCCCACTCGGACAGACCTACGAGCAGTACTTC.

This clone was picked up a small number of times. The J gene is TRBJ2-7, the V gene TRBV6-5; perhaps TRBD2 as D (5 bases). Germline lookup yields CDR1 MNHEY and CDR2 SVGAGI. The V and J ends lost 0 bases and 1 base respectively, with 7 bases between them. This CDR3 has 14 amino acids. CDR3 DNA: TGTGCCAGCAGTTACTCCAGCGGTTCCTACGAGCAGTACTTC. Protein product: CASSYSSGSYEQYF.

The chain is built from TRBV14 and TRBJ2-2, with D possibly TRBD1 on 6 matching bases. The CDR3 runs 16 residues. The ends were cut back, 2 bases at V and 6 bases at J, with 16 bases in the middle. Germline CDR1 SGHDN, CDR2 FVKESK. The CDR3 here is CASSQTQGQGPGELFF. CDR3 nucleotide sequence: TGTGCCAGCAGCCAAACACAGGGCCAGGGACCCGGGGAGCTGTTTTTT.

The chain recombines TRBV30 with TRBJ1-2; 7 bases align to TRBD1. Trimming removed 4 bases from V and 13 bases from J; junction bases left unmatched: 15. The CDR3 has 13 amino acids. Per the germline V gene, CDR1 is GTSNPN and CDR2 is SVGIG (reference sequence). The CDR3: CAWTLVGGELGTF. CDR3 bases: TGTGCCTGGACTTTGGTAGGGGGCGAACTAGGCACCTTC.

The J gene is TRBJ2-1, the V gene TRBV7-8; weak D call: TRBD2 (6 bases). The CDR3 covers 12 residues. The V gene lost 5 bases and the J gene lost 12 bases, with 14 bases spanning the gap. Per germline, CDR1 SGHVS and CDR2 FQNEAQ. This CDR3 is CASSPRRAGQFF. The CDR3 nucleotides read TGTGCCAGCAGCCCGAGGAGGGCCGGGCAGTTCTTC.

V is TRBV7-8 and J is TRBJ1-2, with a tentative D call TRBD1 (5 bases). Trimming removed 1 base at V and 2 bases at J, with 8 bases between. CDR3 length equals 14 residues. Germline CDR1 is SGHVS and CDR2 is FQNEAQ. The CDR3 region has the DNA TGTGCCAGCAGCTTAGGACAGCTGAACTATGGCTACACCTTC. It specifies CASSLGQLNYGYTF.

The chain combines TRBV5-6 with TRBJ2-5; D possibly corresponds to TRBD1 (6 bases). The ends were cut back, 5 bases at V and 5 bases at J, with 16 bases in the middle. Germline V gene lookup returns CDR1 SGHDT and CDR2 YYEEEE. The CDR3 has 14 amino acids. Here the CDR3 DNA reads TGTGCCAGCAGATCCATAGGCCAGGGGGAGACCCAGTACTTC. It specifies CASRSIGQGETQYF.

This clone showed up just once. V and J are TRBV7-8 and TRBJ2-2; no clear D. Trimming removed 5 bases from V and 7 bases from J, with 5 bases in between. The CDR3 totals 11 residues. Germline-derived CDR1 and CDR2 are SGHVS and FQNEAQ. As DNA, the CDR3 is TGTGCCAGCAGCCCCAGCGGGGAGCTGTTTTTT. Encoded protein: CASSPSGELFF.